This passage covers 31 T cell receptor beta chains from one sample sequenced in a study of T cell responses to AZD1222 COVID-19 vaccine (dated by TCRdb to about 2021). Library method: the immunoSEQ multiplex PCR assay. TCRdb retrieved this table from immuneACCESS and kept in-frame rearrangements only. Not all clones are present; in checked studies, unresolved V genes account for under half, and no reason is known for the remainder. This sample holds approximately 150,000 clones; about 86% were observed only once. The ten largest clones represent roughly 5.1% of the sample. The sample's time point label, decoded: about 28 days (+/-7) after the second vaccine dose. This specimen consisted of peripheral blood, obtained 28 days after the second AZD1222 dose. These receptors all stem from an adult who received the AZD1222 COVID-19 vaccine.

V and J are TRBV19 and TRBJ1-2, with D unclear. V was shortened by 3 bases and J by 5 bases, with 13 bases between the two germline ends. The CDR3 runs to 14 residues. Germline-derived CDR1 and CDR2 are LNHDA and SQIVND (reference sequence). The CDR3 spells CASSIPLAHYGYTF. The DNA for the CDR3 is TGTGCCAGTAGTATCCCCCTCGCCCATTATGGCTACACCTTC.

CDR3 sequence reads: CATDGQSFEAFF. In DNA, the CDR3 is TGTGCCACTGACGGACAGAGTTTTGAAGCTTTCTTT. This chain joins TRBV6-5 and TRBJ1-1, with a possible D match to TRBD1 (6 bases). The CDR3 has 12 amino acids. CDR1 is MNHEY, CDR2 SVGAGI, per germline. V gave up 10 bases and J gave up 7 bases, with 16 bases separating them.

The V gene is TRBV11-2, the J gene TRBJ2-5; 7 nucleotides match TRBD2. Germline CDR1 and CDR2: SGHAT and FQNNGV. The CDR3 extends over 15 amino acids. After removal of 4 bases from V and 5 bases from J, the junction contained 10 bases not matched to a gene. DNA of the CDR3: TGTGCCAGCAGCTCCAATCGACTAGCCGGGGAGACCCAGTACTTC. Encoded protein: CASSSNRLAGETQYF.

The genes are TRBV6-5 and TRBJ2-7, with 10 bases matching TRBD1. The CDR3 consists of 15 residues. V shed 6 bases and J 7 bases; nucleotides not matched to a gene: 12. Germline V CDR1 and CDR2: MNHEY, SVGAGI. This CDR3 is CASRPRDRGTLEQYF. CDR3 coding DNA: TGTGCCAGCAGACCCCGGGACAGGGGAACCTTAGAGCAGTACTTC.

The CDR3 is CASRWSWDYSPLHF. The DNA of the CDR3 is TGTGCCAGCAGATGGTCATGGGACTATTCACCCCTCCACTTT. The chain joins TRBV25-1 to TRBJ1-6; a possible D gene is TRBD1 (5 bases). Trimming pared 6 bases from V and 8 bases from J, leaving 14 bases between. The length of the CDR3 is 14 residues. CDR1 and CDR2 from the germline V gene are MGHDK and SYGVNS.

The chain carries TRBV15 and TRBJ2-7; D unclear. The CDR3 has 13 amino acids. Looked up from germline, CDR1 is LNHNV and CDR2 is YYDKDF (reference sequence). V dropped 1 base and J dropped 2 bases, with 6 bases sitting between them. CDR3 amino acids: CATSRGETYEQYF. The CDR3 DNA reads as TGTGCCACCAGCAGAGGAGAAACCTACGAGCAGTACTTC.

The chain uses TRBV6-6 and TRBJ1-5; D unresolved. Trimming took 6 bases from V and 3 from J, leaving 15 bases between them. Per the germline V gene, CDR1 is MNHNY and CDR2 is SVGAGI (reference sequence). This CDR3 spans 15 amino acids. The DNA for the CDR3 is TGTGCCAGCAGCAAAGAGGGATCCTCCAATCAGCCCCAGCATTTT. Amino acids: CASSKEGSSNQPQHF.

V usage is TRBV6-5 and J usage is TRBJ1-2; no reliable D call. Trimming pared 3 bases from V and 2 bases from J, leaving 7 bases between. The CDR3 contains 13 residues. Germline V gives CDR1 MNHEY, CDR2 SVGAGI. The CDR3 sequence is CASSYSINYGYTF. CDR3 sequence (DNA): TGTGCCAGCAGTTATTCGATAAACTATGGCTACACCTTC.

V usage is TRBV13 and J usage is TRBJ2-3, with 9 bases matching TRBD2. J was trimmed by 3 bases and V by 6 bases; bases with no gene match: 4. Germline V gene sequence: CDR1 PRHDT, CDR2 FYEKMQ (reference sequence). The CDR3 is made up of 14 amino acids. The CDR3 nucleotides read TGTGCCAGCAGTCAGCGGGGGGTAACAGATACGCAGTATTTT. This codes for CASSQRGVTDTQYF.

The rearrangement uses TRBV19 and TRBJ1-5; D not certain. The CDR3 sequence is 10 residues long. Germline V lookup: CDR1 LNHDA, CDR2 SQIVND (reference sequence). Trimming shortened V by 8 bases and J by 10 bases, and 9 bases separated the two germline ends. As DNA, the CDR3 is TGTGCCAGTCGTAAGGGTCCCCAGCATTTT. Residues: CASRKGPQHF.

The chain joins TRBV25-1 to TRBJ2-2; D unresolved. This CDR3 contains 13 residues. The V end was cut by 2 bases, the J end by 3 bases, with 4 bases between. From germline, CDR1 is MGHDK and CDR2 SYGVNS. The CDR3 region is CASSEADTGELFF. DNA of the CDR3: TGTGCCAGCAGTGAAGCGGACACCGGGGAGCTGTTTTTT.

This clone has a handful of counts. The chain carries TRBV27 and TRBJ2-2; 8 nucleotides agree with TRBD1. J gave up 2 bases and V 2 bases, and 7 bases lay outside the gene matches. Germline V gene sequence: CDR1 MNHEY, CDR2 SMNVEV (reference sequence). This CDR3 is 17 amino acids long. In nucleotides, the CDR3 is TGTGCCAGCAGTTTAGGGCCTGACAGGGGAAACACCGGGGAGCTGTTTTTT. Encoded protein: CASSLGPDRGNTGELFF.

CDR3 in DNA: TGTGCCAGCTCTAAGACAGGGGAGAACTACGAGCAGTACTTC. It specifies CASSKTGENYEQYF. The rearrangement links TRBV18 to TRBJ2-7, with 8 positions matching TRBD1. The CDR3 contains 14 residues. Germline V lookup: CDR1 KGHSH, CDR2 LQKENI. J was trimmed by 3 bases and V by 6 bases; bases with no gene match: 7. Full variable domain (remainder filled in from reference TRBV18 and TRBJ2-7): NAGVMQNPRHLVRRRGQEARLRCSPMKGHSHVYWYRQLPEEGLKFMVYLQKENIIDESGMPKERFSAEFPKEGPSILRIQQVVRGDSAAYFCASSKTGENYEQYFGPGTRLTVT.

This chain connects TRBV27 to TRBJ2-3, with 11 positions matching TRBD2. Germline V gene sequence: CDR1 MNHEY, CDR2 SMNVEV (reference sequence). V shed 5 bases, J shed 2 bases, and the junction held 6 bases outside the gene matches. The CDR3 is made up of 16 amino acids. The CDR3: CASSAGLAELTDTQYF. CDR3 bases: TGTGCCAGCAGTGCGGGACTAGCGGAGCTCACAGATACGCAGTATTTT.

The chain links TRBV5-5 to TRBJ1-2; D is ambiguous. This CDR3 is 17 amino acids long. Germline CDR1 reads SGHKS; CDR2 reads YYEKEE (reference sequence). V lost 7 bases and J 1 base, leaving 23 bases between the germline ends. CDR3 region: CASSVSRAASINYGYTF. CDR3 in DNA: TGTGCCAGCTCCGTTTCACGTGCGGCTTCCATTAACTATGGCTACACCTTC.

This clone was counted a few times. This sequence joins TRBV6-5 and TRBJ1-2, with 7 nucleotides matching TRBD1. This CDR3 region has 14 residues. Germline CDR1 reads MNHEY; CDR2 reads SVGAGI. V shed 5 bases, J shed 4 bases, and the junction held 7 bases outside the gene matches. The CDR3 spells CASSRDRSGYGYTF. The CDR3 DNA sequence: TGTGCCAGCAGTCGGGACAGATCCGGCTATGGCTACACCTTC.

This clone was counted once. The chain recombines TRBV2 with TRBJ2-7; TRBD1 matches 7 bases. V shed 8 bases, J shed 2 bases, and the junction held 6 bases outside the gene matches. CDR3 size: 13 residues. Germline V gives CDR1 SNHLY, CDR2 FYNNEI. For the CDR3, the DNA is TGTGCCAGCGGGGTGAGGGGGCCCTACGAGCAGTACTTC. Its protein is CASGVRGPYEQYF.

The rearrangement uses TRBV7-6 and TRBJ2-5; D not certain. The CDR3 totals 15 residues. V was clipped by 0 bases and J by 3 bases, with 11 bases between them. Germline CDR1 is SGHVS and CDR2 is FNYEAQ. In DNA form, the CDR3 reads TGTGCCAGCAGCTTAGCGTCCGGGCTGAAAGAGACCCAGTACTTC. It codes for CASSLASGLKETQYF.

J is TRBJ2-7 and V is TRBV4-2, with 9 bases fitting TRBD1. V shed 4 bases and J 2 bases; nucleotides not matched to a gene: 6. This CDR3 contains 15 residues. Germline assignment: CDR1 LGHNA and CDR2 YNFKEQ. The CDR3 here is CASSPSGTGPYEQYF. For the CDR3, the DNA is TGTGCCAGCAGCCCCTCCGGGACAGGGCCCTACGAGCAGTACTTC.

This chain joins TRBV10-3 and TRBJ1-6, with D perhaps matching TRBD1 (5 bases). Trimming shortened V by 0 bases and J by 9 bases, and 15 bases separated the two germline ends. The germline V gene encodes CDR1 ENHRY and CDR2 SYGVKD. The CDR3 is 16 residues long. The CDR3 DNA follows: TGTGCCATCAGTGAGTCGGGTGGGGGAGAGGGTTCACCCCTCCACTTT. Translation gives CAISESGGGEGSPLHF.

The chain recombines TRBV7-9 with TRBJ1-4, with 8 positions matching TRBD1. Trimming at V came to 5 bases and at J to 3 bases, leaving 8 bases not matched to a gene. This CDR3 region has 16 residues. The germline V gene has CDR1 SEHNR and CDR2 FQNEAQ (reference sequence). CDR3 residues: CASSTGTGVSNEKLFF. Written as DNA, the CDR3 is TGTGCCAGCAGCACCGGGACAGGTGTGTCTAATGAAAAACTGTTTTTT.

Regarding this clone: No DNA is shown, since the ends of the CDR3 on it are uncertain; the CDR3 is the one TCRdb lists. The chain links TRBV6-7 to TRBJ2-7; TRBD2, the table's D call, was not compared with the DNA. TRBV6-7 is an ORF, and what it does is uncertain. The CDR3 totals 18 residues, both ends included. The CDR3 loop is CAVCQQFGTSRGRREQYF.

The V gene is TRBV19, the J gene TRBJ1-4; 7 nucleotides align to TRBD1. The CDR3 contains 16 residues. The V gene's germline CDR1 is LNHDA and CDR2 SQIVND (reference sequence). Unmatched junction bases numbered 7, after V lost 6 bases and J lost 0 bases. CDR3 DNA sequence: TGTGCCAGTAGGGAGACAGGGCGGGCAACTAATGAAAAACTGTTTTTT. Residues: CASRETGRATNEKLFF.

A few counts support this clone. The chain joins TRBV5-6 to TRBJ1-5, with no clear D. V lost 2 bases, J lost 3 bases, and 3 bases lay in between. This CDR3 is built from 12 residues. From germline, CDR1 is SGHDT and CDR2 YYEEEE. CDR3 loop: CASSFSNQPQHF. DNA of the CDR3: TGTGCCAGCAGCTTCTCCAATCAGCCCCAGCATTTT.

The chain carries TRBV28 and TRBJ1-1; 7 bases are shared with TRBD1. Germline CDR1 MDHEN, CDR2 SYDVKM. V lost 6 bases, J lost 0 bases, and 7 bases stayed unmatched. This CDR3 region has 15 residues. This chain's CDR3 is CASRATRGMNTEAFF. The CDR3 bases are TGTGCCAGCAGGGCCACCAGGGGGATGAACACTGAAGCTTTCTTT.

The chain has TRBV3-1 (or the pseudogene TRBV3-2) and TRBJ1-2; no definite D call. CDR3 length equals 14 residues. Germline V gives CDR1 LGHDT, CDR2 YNNKEL (reference sequence). V shed 1 base and J shed 7 bases, with 13 bases lying between them. The CDR3 coding sequence is TGTGCCAGCAGCCAAGGGGAAAGGGTTGGTGGCTACACCTTC. It is translated as CASSQGERVGGYTF.

CDR3 protein: CASSLEGHRGFNYGYTF. The CDR3 DNA reads TGTGCCAGCAGCCTAGAGGGGCATAGGGGTTTTAACTATGGCTACACCTTC. The chain uses TRBV7-9 and TRBJ1-2, with D possibly being TRBD1 (5 bases). The germline V gene has CDR1 SEHNR and CDR2 FQNEAQ (reference sequence). The CDR3 runs 17 residues. V was clipped by 5 bases and J by 1 base, with 20 bases between them.

V gene TRBV3-1 (or the pseudogene TRBV3-2) combines with J gene TRBJ2-5; D tentatively fits TRBD1 or TRBD2 (6 bases each). In germline, CDR1 is LGHDT, CDR2 YNNKEL (reference sequence). This CDR3 is built from 17 residues. V lost 3 bases, J lost 5 bases, and 22 bases lay in between. The CDR3 region is CASSHEAWGAEWETQYF. The CDR3 nucleotides are TGTGCCAGCAGCCACGAAGCTTGGGGGGCCGAATGGGAGACCCAGTACTTC.

The J gene is TRBJ2-5, the V gene TRBV4-1; D unresolved. The CDR3 totals 15 residues. Germline lookup yields CDR1 MGHRA and CDR2 YSYEKL. The V end lost 3 bases, the J end lost 0 bases, and 11 bases lay between the germline ends. CDR3 in DNA: TGCGCCAGCAGCCATACCCCGACGGACCAAGAGACCCAGTACTTC. It is translated as CASSHTPTDQETQYF.

V gene TRBV25-1 combines with J gene TRBJ2-7; TRBD1 aligns across 8 bases. The germline V gene encodes CDR1 MGHDK and CDR2 SYGVNS. The CDR3 loop spans 14 amino acids. Unmatched junction bases numbered 5, after V lost 7 bases and J lost 0 bases. CDR3 in DNA: TGTGCCAGCATGGGACAGGCGAGCTCCTACGAGCAGTACTTC. This sequence encodes CASMGQASSYEQYF.

The rearrangement links TRBV15 to TRBJ1-2; D ambiguous. Per the germline V gene, CDR1 is LNHNV and CDR2 is YYDKDF (reference sequence). The germline V and J ends were trimmed by 0 bases and 0 bases, with 8 bases remaining between them. This CDR3 comprises 15 residues. CDR3 region: CATSRDLSANYGYTF. CDR3 in DNA: TGTGCCACCAGCAGAGATTTATCAGCTAACTATGGCTACACCTTC.